Shown below are 13 T cell receptor beta chains from a single sample sequenced in a study of cytomegalovirus exposure and HLA in healthy donors (dated by TCRdb to 2016 to 2017). Library construction relied on the immunoSEQ multiplex PCR assay. For the multiplex PCR, a mixture combining 60 forward primers for TCR Vbeta segments and 13 reverse primers for TCR Jbeta segments was used. TCRdb retrieved this table from immuneACCESS and kept in-frame rearrangements only. Not all clones are present; in checked studies, unresolved V genes account for under half, and no reason is known for the remainder. The sample table contains around 140,000 clones; only one count was recorded for 79% of them. Of the sample, roughly 1.1% is held by the ten largest clones. What was sequenced was PBMCs. These TCRs come from a male donor in good health and CMV-seronegative.

The chain recombines TRBV29-1 with TRBJ2-3; TRBD1 matches 9 bases. The ends lost 4 bases at V and 1 base at J; junction bases unmatched: 3. Germline V gene sequence: CDR1 SQVTM, CDR2 ANQGSEA. This CDR3 is 14 amino acids long. CDR3 in DNA: TGCAGCGTTGTTGACAGGGGGGGCACAGATACGCAGTATTTT. Its translation: CSVVDRGGTDTQYF.

For the CDR3, the DNA is TGTGCCAGCAGCCAAGATCCGGGACAGGGAGTTTCGGCCCAGTACTTC. Amino acid sequence: CASSQDPGQGVSAQYF. J is TRBJ2-5 and V is TRBV14, with 9 bases that match TRBD1. There are 16 residues in the CDR3. The V segment lost 0 bases and the J segment 9 bases; nucleotides outside the gene matches: 11. CDR1 and CDR2 (germline): SGHDN, FVKESK.

The chain has TRBV9 and TRBJ1-3; D gene ambiguous. Between the trimmed V and J ends, which lost 6 bases and 2 bases, there was a span of 12 bases. Germline V lookup: CDR1 SGDLS, CDR2 YYNGEE. This CDR3 spans 14 amino acids. CDR3 sequence: CASTPFEAGNTIYF. The CDR3 DNA follows: TGTGCCAGCACCCCCTTCGAGGCTGGAAACACCATATATTTT.

The chain is built from TRBV14 and TRBJ2-1; 9 bases agree with TRBD2. V shed 4 bases and J 1 base; nucleotides not matched to a gene: 2. CDR3 length: 15 amino acids. Germline V CDR1 and CDR2: SGHDN, FVKESK. The CDR3 coding sequence is TGTGCCAGCAGCCGACTAGCGGCTTCCTACAATGAGCAGTTCTTC. Residues: CASSRLAASYNEQFF.

The table lists this clone with a count of one. The chain is built from TRBV19 and TRBJ1-5; no firm D call. V lost 7 bases, J lost 5 bases, and 12 bases lay in between. This CDR3 is 13 amino acids long. The germline V gene has CDR1 LNHDA and CDR2 SQIVND (reference sequence). The CDR3 DNA is TGTGCCAGTATAGAGGGTTCGGATCAGCCCCAGCATTTT. Residues: CASIEGSDQPQHF.

The chain couples TRBV5-5 to TRBJ2-7, with 7 positions matching TRBD1. Germline V lookup: CDR1 SGHKS, CDR2 YYEKEE (reference sequence). The trim removed 4 bases at V and 2 bases at J, leaving 6 bases unmatched. The CDR3 covers 14 residues. The CDR3 DNA reads TGTGCCAGCAGCCTAACAGGGGCCACCTACGAGCAGTACTTC. Its protein is CASSLTGATYEQYF.

The chain recombines TRBV19 with TRBJ2-7; 7 positions agree with TRBD2. CDR1 is LNHDA, CDR2 SQIVND, per germline (reference sequence). This CDR3 has 14 amino acids. V shed 6 bases, J shed 0 bases, and the junction held 5 bases outside the gene matches. DNA for the CDR3: TGTGCCAGTAGCCCTGGGAGGGCCTCCTACGAGCAGTACTTC. Protein sequence: CASSPGRASYEQYF.

The genes are TRBV5-6 and TRBJ2-5, with no clear D. With 0 bases removed from V and 1 base from J, the gap between germline ends came to 7 bases. The CDR3 loop spans 14 amino acids. CDR1 SGHDT and CDR2 YYEEEE come from the germline V gene. The CDR3 is CASSLEPSQETQYF. The CDR3 DNA reads TGTGCCAGCAGCTTGGAGCCGTCCCAAGAGACCCAGTACTTC.

V and J are TRBV5-4 and TRBJ2-2; 10 bases map to TRBD2. CDR3 size: 16 residues. Germline values: CDR1 SGHNT, CDR2 YYREEE (reference sequence). Trimming removed 0 bases from V and 4 bases from J; junction bases left unmatched: 3. The CDR3 protein is CASSLVSGGATGELFF. The CDR3 DNA sequence: TGTGCCAGCAGCTTGGTGAGCGGGGGGGCCACCGGGGAGCTGTTTTTT.

This chain uses TRBV18 with TRBJ2-3, with a possible D match to TRBD1 (6 bases). The length of the CDR3 is 15 residues. Deletions cut 3 bases from V and 3 bases from J, with 13 bases between. The germline V gene has CDR1 KGHSH and CDR2 LQKENI. CDR3 loop: CASSPASGETDTQYF. Written as DNA, the CDR3 is TGTGCCAGCTCACCGGCGTCAGGGGAAACAGATACGCAGTATTTT.

V gene TRBV10-3 combines with J gene TRBJ2-5; 10 bases match TRBD2. The J call could be wrong; TRBJ2-7 is a better fit for the DNA end. The CDR3 is 14 residues long. CDR1 ENHRY and CDR2 SYGVKD come from the germline V gene. The CDR3 DNA reads as TGTGCCATCAGTGAGTCCGCTAGCGGGGGCGAGCAGTACTTC. This encodes CAISESASGGEQYF.

The V and J genes are TRBV7-9 and TRBJ2-2, with 9 bases aligning to TRBD2. CDR3 size: 16 residues. Looked up from germline, CDR1 is SEHNR and CDR2 is FQNEAQ (reference sequence). The V segment lost 1 base and the J segment 6 bases; nucleotides outside the gene matches: 6. This CDR3 is CASSLGSAGGPGELFF. The CDR3 bases are TGTGCCAGCAGCTTAGGCTCGGCGGGGGGGCCCGGGGAGCTGTTTTTT.

This chain connects TRBV5-1 to TRBJ1-4; D is unresolved. The CDR3 totals 15 residues. Germline values: CDR1 SGHRS, CDR2 YFSETQ. Trimming removed 0 bases at V and 3 bases at J, with 9 bases between. The DNA of the CDR3 is TGCGCCAGCAGCTTGGGACCAGGCCCTAATGAAAAACTGTTTTTT. Residues: CASSLGPGPNEKLFF.